Below, 2 T cell receptor beta chains from the same sample are listed, as sequenced in a study of T cell responses to AZD1222 COVID-19 vaccine. Measured with immunoSEQ multiplex PCR; TCRdb has only the in-frame clones, and not every one. Among some 96,000 clones listed, roughly 90% were seen once. Sequenced material: peripheral blood, taken 28 days after the second AZD1222 dose. Receptors originate from an adult who received the AZD1222 COVID-19 vaccine.

This chain uses TRBV3-1 (or the pseudogene TRBV3-2) with TRBJ2-5; weak D call: TRBD2 (6 bases). Germline values: CDR1 LGHDT, CDR2 YNNKEL (reference sequence). This CDR3 is 15 amino acids long. Trimming left V 4 bases short and J 1 base short, with 13 bases between. The DNA for the CDR3 is TGTGCCAGCAGCCTCCCCTTGGGACTCCAAGAGACCCAGTACTTC. Protein sequence: CASSLPLGLQETQYF.

This clone was detected only once. It is unclear where the CDR3 begins or ends on the DNA, so no DNA is shown, and the CDR3 is as TCRdb lists it. The chain recombines TRBV12-3 or TRBV12-4 with TRBJ2-1; the table gives TRBD2 as D, unverified against the DNA. The CDR3 extends over 12 residues, inclusive of both ends. The CDR3 here is CASSFGAGRELF.